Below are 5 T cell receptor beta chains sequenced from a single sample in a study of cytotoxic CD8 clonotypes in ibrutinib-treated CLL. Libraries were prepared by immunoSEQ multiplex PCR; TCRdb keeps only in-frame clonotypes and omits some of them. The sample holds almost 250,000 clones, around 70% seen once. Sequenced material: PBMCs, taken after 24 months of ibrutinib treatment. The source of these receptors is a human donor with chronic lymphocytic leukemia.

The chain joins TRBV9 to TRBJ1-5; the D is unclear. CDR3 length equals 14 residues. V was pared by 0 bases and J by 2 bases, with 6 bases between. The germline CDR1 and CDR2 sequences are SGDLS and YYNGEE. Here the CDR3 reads CASSVVGGNQPQHF. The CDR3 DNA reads TGTGCCAGCAGCGTAGTAGGTGGCAATCAGCCCCAGCATTTT.

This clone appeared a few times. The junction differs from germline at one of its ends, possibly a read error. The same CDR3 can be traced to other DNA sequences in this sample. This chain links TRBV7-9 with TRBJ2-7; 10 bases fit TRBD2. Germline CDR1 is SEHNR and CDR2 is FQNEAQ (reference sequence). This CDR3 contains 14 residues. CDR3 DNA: TGTGCCAGCAGCCTAGCGGGAGAGGCCTACGAGCAGTACTTC. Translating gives CASSLAGEAYEQYF.

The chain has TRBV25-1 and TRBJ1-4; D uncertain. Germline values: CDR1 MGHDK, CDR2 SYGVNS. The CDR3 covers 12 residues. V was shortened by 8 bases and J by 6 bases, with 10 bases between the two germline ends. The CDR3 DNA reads TGTGCCAGCGGCTACAGAGATGAAAAACTGTTTTTT. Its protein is CASGYRDEKLFF.

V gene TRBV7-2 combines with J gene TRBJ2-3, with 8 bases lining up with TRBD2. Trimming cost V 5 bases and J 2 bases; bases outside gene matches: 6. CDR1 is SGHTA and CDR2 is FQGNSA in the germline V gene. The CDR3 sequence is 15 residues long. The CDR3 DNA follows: TGTGCCAGCAGCCTCCTAGCGGGCTACACAGATACGCAGTATTTT. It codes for CASSLLAGYTDTQYF.

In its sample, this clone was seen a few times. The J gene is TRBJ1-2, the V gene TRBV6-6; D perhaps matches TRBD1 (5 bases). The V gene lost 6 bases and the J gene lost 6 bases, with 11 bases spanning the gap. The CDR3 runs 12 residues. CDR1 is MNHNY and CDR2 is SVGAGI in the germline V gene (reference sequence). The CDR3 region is CASSRKGNGYTF. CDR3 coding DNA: TGTGCCAGCAGCCGCAAGGGGAATGGCTACACCTTC.